A selection of T cell receptor beta chains follows, all from one sample in a study of long-term antiretroviral therapy in people with HIV. Generated by immunoSEQ multiplex PCR, the TCRdb table keeps only in-frame clones and is missing some. The sample consists of fewer than 40,000 clones, 80% of them appearing once. The material sequenced was unsorted PBMCs, taken 3.4 years after starting antiretroviral therapy. Receptors were obtained from a young man with HIV. Both conserved end residues are trimmed from each CDR3. The order of the fields is J gene, V gene, CDR3 protein.

TRBJ1-1 | TRBV28 | ASSSAGGATSF
TRBJ2-1 | TRBV5-1 | ASSFGGEYNEQF
TRBJ1-1 | TRBV25-1 | ASSSQDRLNTEAF
TRBJ2-7 | TRBV5-4 | ASSLGSGSIYEQY
TRBJ1-2 | TRBV5-1 | ATSTGDRAHGYT
TRBJ2-1 | TRBV5-1 | ASSPRTADNEQF
TRBJ1-1 | TRBV28 | ASGPLVVAGDTEAF
TRBJ2-3 | TRBV19 | ASSMGGLRTDTQY
TRBJ2-7 | TRBV23-1 | ASRAAGGLRVYEQY
TRBJ2-1 | TRBV4-2 | ASSQDLVNFRTHSYNEQF
TRBJ2-3 | TRBV6-1 | ASSGWGRADTQY
TRBJ2-3 | TRBV11-2 | ASSLDLASDTQY
TRBJ2-1 | TRBV7-2 | ASSLPGLAGVNEQF
TRBJ2-7 | TRBV18 | ASSPEGYYEQY
TRBJ2-2 | TRBV25-1 | ASSGGGVNGELF
TRBJ2-2 | TRBV7-2 | ASSLTGVPGELF
TRBJ2-1 | TRBV6-1 | ASSEREGRGLHEQF
TRBJ1-2 | TRBV29-1 | SVVGGVNYGYT
TRBJ2-2 | TRBV5-1 | ASSARGSGELF
TRBJ2-1 | TRBV18 | ASSPGLNNEQF